Below are 25 T cell receptor beta chains sequenced from a single sample in a study of blood T cell repertoires in COVID-19. TCRdb's copy holds only in-frame clones and misses some; the assay was immunoSEQ multiplex PCR. Of 150,000 or so clones detected, 90% appear once; the ten largest clones hold roughly 19%. The sample consisted of peripheral blood. These receptors came from a man in his 60s with active or convalescent COVID-19.

V and J are TRBV5-1 and TRBJ1-2; 7 bases match TRBD1. Germline-derived CDR1 and CDR2 are SGHRS and YFSETQ. The CDR3 runs 14 residues. V lost 7 bases and J lost 0; bases outside the gene matches: 6. The CDR3 loop is CASGMTGTNYGYTF. CDR3 nucleotides: TGCGCCAGCGGAATGACAGGGACTAACTATGGCTACACCTTC.

The chain combines TRBV6-4 with TRBJ1-2; D ambiguous. V was shortened by 6 bases and J by 4 bases, with 12 bases between the two germline ends. In germline, CDR1 is MRHNA, CDR2 SNTAGT. The CDR3 has 13 amino acids. CDR3 bases: TGTGCCAGCAGCGAGGGTGTAAGCTATGGCTACACCTTC. It is translated as CASSEGVSYGYTF.

The chain employs TRBV2 and TRBJ2-3; TRBD1 agrees at 8 bases. The J segment lost 4 bases and the V segment lost 8 bases, leaving 11 bases of the junction unmatched. CDR3 length: 15 amino acids. Germline V gene sequence: CDR1 SNHLY, CDR2 FYNNEI. The CDR3 DNA reads as TGTGCCAGCGCCCCGGACAGGGTAGTCGCAGATACGCAGTATTTT. Its translation is CASAPDRVVADTQYF.

This sequence joins TRBV3-1 (or the pseudogene TRBV3-2) and TRBJ2-5; D gene ambiguous. Per germline, CDR1 LGHDT and CDR2 YNNKEL (reference sequence). V gave up 0 bases and J gave up 1 base, with 6 bases separating them. The CDR3 covers 14 residues. CDR3 protein: CASSQDTAQETQYF. The CDR3 bases are TGTGCCAGCAGCCAAGACACAGCCCAAGAGACCCAGTACTTC.

This chain uses TRBV9 with TRBJ2-7; the match to TRBD2 covers 11 bases. V shed 0 bases, J shed 2 bases, and the junction held 4 bases outside the gene matches. Germline V gives CDR1 SGDLS, CDR2 YYNGEE. This CDR3 is built from 16 residues. CDR3 DNA sequence: TGTGCCAGCAGCGTAGATTCGGGACTAGCGGCCTACGAGCAGTACTTC. It codes for CASSVDSGLAAYEQYF.

This clone was observed a single time. The rearrangement joins TRBV7-9 to TRBJ1-1, with no clear D. In germline, CDR1 is SEHNR, CDR2 FQNEAQ (reference sequence). V shed 5 bases and J shed 1 base, with 8 bases lying between them. The CDR3 runs to 13 residues. CDR3 nucleotide sequence: TGTGCCAGCAGCCAGTCGGGGAACACTGAAGCTTTCTTT. Its translation: CASSQSGNTEAFF.

The chain has TRBV5-4 and TRBJ1-4; 9 bases align to TRBD1. The germline CDR1 and CDR2 sequences are SGHNT and YYREEE (reference sequence). The CDR3 length is 15 residues. After removal of 4 bases from V and 5 bases from J, the junction contained 6 bases not matched to a gene. In DNA, the CDR3 is TGTGCCAGCAGCCCAGCCGGGACAGGGAATGAAAAACTGTTTTTT. As protein: CASSPAGTGNEKLFF.

The chain joins TRBV7-9 to TRBJ2-7; D is possibly TRBD1 (6 bases). Trimming removed 3 bases from V and 0 bases from J, with 6 bases in between. Germline loops: CDR1 SEHNR, CDR2 FQNEAQ (reference sequence). The length of the CDR3 is 13 residues. This CDR3 is CASSLDSSYEQYF. In nucleotides, the CDR3 is TGTGCCAGCAGCTTGGACAGCTCCTACGAGCAGTACTTC.

The chain couples TRBV7-9 to TRBJ1-4, with 10 bases that match TRBD1. Germline CDR1 SEHNR, CDR2 FQNEAQ (reference sequence). The ends lost 5 bases at V and 8 bases at J; junction bases unmatched: 5. The CDR3 consists of 14 residues. As DNA, the CDR3 is TGTGCCAGCAGCCTGGGACAGGGGAGGGAAAAACTGTTTTTT. It is translated as CASSLGQGREKLFF.

The genes are TRBV5-1 and TRBJ2-3; D perhaps matches TRBD2 (5 bases). Looked up from germline, CDR1 is SGHRS and CDR2 is YFSETQ. The V end was cut by 3 bases, the J end by 3 bases, with 14 bases between. The CDR3 has 15 residues. The CDR3 sequence: CASSSIVARTDTQYF. Here the CDR3 DNA reads TGCGCCAGCAGCTCAATAGTAGCGAGGACAGATACGCAGTATTTT.

The rearrangement joins TRBV28 to TRBJ1-1; a weak D match, TRBD1 (6 bases). In germline, CDR1 is MDHEN, CDR2 SYDVKM. V shed 9 bases and J shed 6 bases, with 17 bases lying between them. The CDR3 runs 13 residues. CDR3 sequence reads: CASVTENRAEAFF. CDR3 nucleotides: TGTGCCAGTGTAACAGAGAACAGGGCTGAAGCTTTCTTT.

The J gene is TRBJ1-5, the V gene TRBV7-9; possibly TRBD1 for D (6 bases). In germline, CDR1 is SEHNR, CDR2 FQNEAQ (reference sequence). V was trimmed by 4 bases and J by 14 bases, leaving 15 bases between them. The CDR3 is 12 residues long. This CDR3 is CASSSPRGGKHF. The DNA for the CDR3 is TGTGCCAGCAGCTCCCCGAGGGGGGGAAAGCATTTT.

The rearrangement links TRBV6-1 to TRBJ2-7, with D possibly matching TRBD2 (5 bases). Looked up from germline, CDR1 is MNHNS and CDR2 is SASEGT. CDR3 length: 14 residues. V shed 0 bases and J shed 5 bases, with 11 bases lying between them. CDR3 in amino acids: CASSEALRVHEQYF. CDR3 DNA: TGTGCCAGCAGTGAAGCGCTGAGGGTTCACGAGCAGTACTTC.

CDR3 DNA sequence: TGTGCCAGTAAAGAGGCGGGTTTCGCCTACGAGCAGTACTTC. Its translation: CASKEAGFAYEQYF. The chain joins TRBV19 to TRBJ2-7, with a tentative D call TRBD2 (5 bases). V was cut by 7 bases and J by 2 bases, with 15 bases left in between. The CDR3 contains 14 residues. The V gene's germline CDR1 is LNHDA and CDR2 SQIVND (reference sequence).

The chain uses TRBV5-4 and TRBJ2-7, with a tentative D call TRBD1 (6 bases). The V end was cut by 4 bases, the J end by 4 bases, with 18 bases between. This CDR3 spans 15 amino acids. The V gene's germline CDR1 is SGHNT and CDR2 YYREEE (reference sequence). The CDR3 spells CASSQTGRVGYEQYF. CDR3 nucleotide sequence: TGTGCCAGCAGCCAAACAGGGCGGGTTGGTTACGAGCAGTACTTC.

In its sample, this clone was seen a few times. The J gene is TRBJ1-1, the V gene TRBV5-1; 8 nucleotides match TRBD1. V lost 4 bases, J lost 4 bases, and 9 bases stayed unmatched. CDR1 and CDR2 (germline): SGHRS, YFSETQ. This CDR3 has 15 residues. The CDR3 DNA is TGCGCCAGCAGCGTAAACGGACAGGGCCCCACTGAAGCTTTCTTT. Protein sequence: CASSVNGQGPTEAFF.

The V call is TRBV10-2, the J call TRBJ2-2, with TRBD2 matching 7 bases. V gave up 6 bases and J gave up 7 bases; unmatched junction bases: 8. CDR1 is WSHSY, CDR2 SAAADI, per germline. This CDR3 has 14 residues. The CDR3, as DNA: TGCGCCAGCAGCCACGGACTAGAGAACGGGGAGCTGTTTTTT. Its translation: CASSHGLENGELFF.

The rearrangement links TRBV19 to TRBJ1-6; D is perhaps TRBD1 (5 bases). Trimming stripped 3 bases from V and 0 bases from J, with 12 bases between. Germline CDR1 is LNHDA and CDR2 is SQIVND (reference sequence). The CDR3 is made up of 17 amino acids. The chain's CDR3 is CASSINGQGSYNSPLHF. The CDR3 region has the DNA TGTGCCAGTAGTATCAACGGGCAGGGCTCCTATAATTCACCCCTCCACTTT.

The chain recombines TRBV7-8 with TRBJ1-2; D uncertain. This CDR3 spans 14 amino acids. Looked up from germline, CDR1 is SGHVS and CDR2 is FQNEAQ. The germline V and J ends were trimmed by 3 bases and 2 bases, with 10 bases remaining between them. The CDR3 here is CASSFSGRNYGYTF. CDR3 DNA sequence: TGTGCCAGCAGCTTTTCTGGCAGAAACTATGGCTACACCTTC.

This rearrangement joins TRBV5-8 to TRBJ1-1; 7 bases match TRBD1. The germline V gene encodes CDR1 SGHTS and CDR2 YDEGEE. V lost 4 bases to trimming and J lost 8 bases; unmatched junction nucleotides: 2. The CDR3 length is 11 residues. CDR3 region: CASSQTGEAFF. In nucleotides, the CDR3 is TGTGCCAGCAGCCAGACAGGGGAAGCTTTCTTT.

This clone was found a few times. The CDR3 DNA is TGTGCCAGCAGGGTCAGGGCCCTTGCATTCTATGGCTACACCTTC. Encoded protein: CASRVRALAFYGYTF. The genes are TRBV27 and TRBJ1-2, with D perhaps matching TRBD1 (5 bases). The CDR3 runs 15 residues. Germline lookup yields CDR1 MNHEY and CDR2 SMNVEV (reference sequence). The germline V and J ends were trimmed by 6 bases and 4 bases, with 18 bases remaining between them.

The chain links TRBV6-5 to TRBJ1-1; unclear D gene. The germline V gene has CDR1 MNHEY and CDR2 SVGAGI. CDR3 length: 14 amino acids. V was shortened by 6 bases and J by 0 bases, with 11 bases between the two germline ends. The CDR3 region is CASSKTSLNTEAFF. In DNA, the CDR3 is TGTGCCAGCAGCAAAACAAGTTTGAACACTGAAGCTTTCTTT.

CDR3 region: CASISTGETQYF. Here the CDR3 DNA reads TGTGCCAGCATTTCTACCGGGGAGACCCAGTACTTC. V is TRBV25-1 and J is TRBJ2-5; no clear D. CDR1 is MGHDK and CDR2 is SYGVNS in the germline V gene. The CDR3 is made up of 12 amino acids. V lost 7 bases and J 5 bases, leaving 11 bases between the germline ends.

V usage is TRBV10-2 and J usage is TRBJ2-5, with a tentative D call TRBD2 (7 bases). CDR3 length: 15 residues. Germline CDR1 is WSHSY and CDR2 is SAAADI. Trimming stripped 6 bases from V and 2 bases from J, with 16 bases between. The CDR3 DNA reads as TGCGCCAGCAGGGAAGGGGGGGGGCATCAAGAGACCCAGTACTTC. Amino acid sequence: CASREGGGHQETQYF.

The CDR3 loop is CASSLDPQTRGYTF. The CDR3 bases are TGTGCCAGCAGCTTAGATCCCCAAACGAGGGGCTACACCTTC. This rearrangement joins TRBV11-2 to TRBJ1-2; D not certain. V lost 0 bases and J 8 bases, leaving 13 bases between the germline ends. The CDR3 runs 14 residues. Germline assignment: CDR1 SGHAT and CDR2 FQNNGV.